This T cell receptor beta chain was recovered during a study of long-term antiretroviral therapy in people with HIV (dated by TCRdb to between 2020 and 2023). Some background on the complete study: The earliest samples were collected about a decade before the 2015 WHO recommendation for immediate ART, when ART was typically delayed until CD4 counts fell. This retrospective serial study examined whether starting ART and sustained HIV suppression were associated with changes in the composition and diversity of the TRB repertoire in peripheral blood. A total of roughly 200 cryopreserved PBMC samples came from 25 to 35 adults with confirmed HIV infection and were collected serially over a mean of about six years (range 1-12). About a third of the roughly 30 participants with HIV were female. No cross-contamination during QIAcube processing was shown when test extractions of a monoclonal T-cell line were performed alongside over 25 polyclonal samples.

The immunoSEQ hsTCRB v3.0 assay was used at survey level resolution for TRB variable region sequencing. TRB sequencing targeted a depth of about 40,000-50,000 T-cell genomes per sample. TRB libraries were pooled and sequenced on an Illumina MiSeq using a v3 150-cycle kit. Under the source paper's analysis protocol: Repertoire analysis was run in R within a reproducible Nextflow workflow that covered QC, data transformation and analysis. Custom analyses were implemented in LymphoSeq2, an R package for AIRR-Seq data exploration. Several samples that yielded fewer than 5000 total TRB sequences were excluded, so that approximately 200 HIV repertoires were analyzed. Of the approximately 190 retained HIV repertoires, approximately 60 were collected before and more than 120 after ART initiation. Repertoires were downsampled to 5000 TRB nucleotide sequences, and summary statistics were averaged over 100 downsampling iterations. TRB sequences were retained for analysis only if CDR3 regions of at least seven amino acids were present. A Shannon entropy-derived clonality score and the Gini coefficient were used to measure diversity. In the repertoire networks, any two of the top 5000 CDR3 amino acid sequences were connected whenever the two sequences differed by an edit distance of one. For TRB CDR3 amino acid sequences, GLIPH2 was used to predict antigen specificity groups and MHC restriction. To flag known associations with CMV, EBV, HIV or tissue antigens, CDR3 amino acid sequences were compared against VDJdb and McPAS-TCR. Pre-ART, post-ART and control groups were compared with Wilcoxon signed-rank tests and Holm-Bonferroni correction. In its TCRdb copy, this immuneACCESS table keeps in-frame sequences only and misses some clones. Where compared with another copy, unresolved V genes explain less than half of these, and the others have no known cause. Clone size and the V and J calls come from that table; the DNA yielded D and trimming. Across this sample there are about 24,000 clones, with over 80% seen only once. The ten largest clones add up to roughly a quarter of the sample.

The paper as a whole reports these results and caveats: Samples dated from about 2003 to 2018, and the ART regimens used may be less effective than current ones. Starting ART was linked to a significant rise in TRB diversity, yet even with long-term ART the diversity remained significantly lower than in transplant donor controls. Narrower CDR3 length ranges were observed in HIV repertoires than in controls, and an antigen-experienced repertoire with only a slight naive shift after ART was suggested by the network structure. Because pre-ART samples had limited cell numbers, unsorted PBMC were profiled rather than sorted CD4+ and CD8+ T cells. Since PBMC availability was limited, sequencing covered only the TCR beta chain, with no alpha chain pairing. Expanded TRB clones identified before ART initiation dominated the repertoire at all time points, although this dominance fluctuated and declined in many PLHIV after ART. No data were available on ART adherence, viral resistance or therapy changes, limiting inferences about post-ART repertoire changes.

To be included, a participant needed at least one PBMC sample from before ART initiation plus at least two post-ART samples. Every participant with HIV received treatment in the United States of America. Before DNA extraction, cryopreserved samples of about 1-11 million PBMC were thawed and then washed. At the time of the earliest PBMC sample, participants with HIV were aged between roughly 23 and 60 years. PBMC samples were contributed by each participant from 1-4 timepoints before ART initiation and 2-8 timepoints after ART initiation, with a median of 7 samples. Serial HIV viral load, CD4+ T-cell count, ART history and demographic data were obtained for every participant. Genomic DNA was extracted from unsorted PBMC with a Qiagen kit on a QIAcube, with processing performed in batches of 12 samples. Worth noting for this clone: What this receptor recognizes is not known. Per-base quality was not reported, and no clone a single base away is much larger than it.

Per the germline V gene, SGHTS is the CDR1 and YDEGEE is the CDR2. Measured from the cysteine to the phenylalanine, the CDR3 is 15 residues long. The sequence is cut down to CDR3 DNA, 45 bases in frame from base 1. V and J are trimmed by 0 bases and 5 bases, and the gene matches miss 7 bases of the junction. The chain employs TRBV5-8 and TRBJ2-5, with 7 middle bases fitting TRBD1. The source was unsorted PBMCs, collected 0.4 years after starting antiretroviral therapy. This receptor was obtained from a man aged 45 to 65 with HIV. The nucleotide sequence is TGTGCCAGCAGCTTGGGACAGGGATCGCCTGAGACCCAGTACTTC. It codes for CASSLGQGSPETQYF.